This TCR beta chain appears in the sequencing data of a study of regulatory T cells in long-lasting Graves disease. Overall study context: Over 5 years of antithyroid drugs plus positive TSH receptor antibodies defined persistent Graves' disease.

The germline V and J ends were trimmed by 7 bases and 7 bases, with 19 bases remaining between them. The CDR3 spans 14 residues. iRepertoire HTBI primers and Arm-PCR of CDR3 regions built TCR beta libraries. MiXCR, run by TCRdb on the multiplex PCR reads, gives a single entry per CDR3 protein. The sample lists around 510,000 distinct CDR3 sequences, roughly 20% occurring once. This clonotype was counted a single time. Time point reported: persistent/refractory GD, antithyroid drugs over 5 years with positive TRAb. Researchers made the TCR library from RNA that was extracted from PBMCs. The sequencing used peripheral blood mononuclear cells (PBMCs), collected when the disease was refractory, from a patient treated with antithyroid drugs. The sequence was obtained from a female donor with Graves disease. V and J are TRBV12-3 or TRBV12-4 and TRBJ1-1; possibly TRBD1 for D (6 bases). This chain's CDR3 is CASTLRGGGVEAFF. DNA for the CDR3: TGTGCCAGCACCCTAAGGGGGGGGGGCGTTGAAGCTTTCTTT.